This T cell receptor (beta chain) was documented in a study of blood T cell repertoires in COVID-19. Turning to the study itself: The origin of the acute and convalescent COVID-19 samples was the United States, Italy and Spain. PBMCs, B-cell-depleted T cells, or T cells provided the cDNA or gDNA that made up the material.

Germline CDR1 SNHLY, CDR2 FYNNEI. This CDR3 spans 14 amino acids. Between the trimmed V and J ends, which lost 5 bases and 3 bases, there was a span of 13 bases. Authors' data handling: Reference gene primer amplification gave estimated nucleated cell counts. TCRdb's copy holds only in-frame clones and misses some; the assay was immunoSEQ multiplex PCR. V and J calls plus clone size are reproduced from that table; the DNA served to infer D and trimming. Seen here are some 370,000 clones, 80% to 90% observed once, and the top ten hold about 1.2%. The receptor's source is a man aged 35 to 55 with acute or convalescent COVID-19. The sample taken for sequencing was peripheral blood. The chain has TRBV2 and TRBJ1-1, with D perhaps matching TRBD1 (5 bases). The CDR3 loop is CASSLGGGDTEAFF. In DNA, the CDR3 is TGTGCCAGCAGTCTCGGGGGAGGGGACACTGAAGCTTTCTTT. The whole variable domain, filled in from reference TRBV2 and TRBJ1-1, reads EPEVTQTPSHQVTQMGQEVILRCVPISNHLYFYWYRQILGQKVEFLVSFYNNEISEKSEIFDDQFSVERPDGSNFTLKIRSTKLEDSAMYFCASSLGGGDTEAFFGQGTRLTVV.